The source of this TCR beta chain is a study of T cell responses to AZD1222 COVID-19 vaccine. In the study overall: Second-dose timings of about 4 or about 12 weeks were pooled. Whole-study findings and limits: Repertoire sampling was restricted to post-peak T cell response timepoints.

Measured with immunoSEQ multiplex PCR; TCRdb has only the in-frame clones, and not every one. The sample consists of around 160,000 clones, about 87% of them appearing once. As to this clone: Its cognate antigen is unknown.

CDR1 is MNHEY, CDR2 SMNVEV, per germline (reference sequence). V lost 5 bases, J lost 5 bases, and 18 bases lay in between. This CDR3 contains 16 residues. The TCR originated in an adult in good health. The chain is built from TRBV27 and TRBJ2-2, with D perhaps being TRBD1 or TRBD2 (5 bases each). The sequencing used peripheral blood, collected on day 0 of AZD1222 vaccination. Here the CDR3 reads CASSAPGARRTGELFF. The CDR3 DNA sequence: TGTGCCAGCAGTGCCCCCGGGGCGCGGAGGACCGGGGAGCTGTTTTTT.